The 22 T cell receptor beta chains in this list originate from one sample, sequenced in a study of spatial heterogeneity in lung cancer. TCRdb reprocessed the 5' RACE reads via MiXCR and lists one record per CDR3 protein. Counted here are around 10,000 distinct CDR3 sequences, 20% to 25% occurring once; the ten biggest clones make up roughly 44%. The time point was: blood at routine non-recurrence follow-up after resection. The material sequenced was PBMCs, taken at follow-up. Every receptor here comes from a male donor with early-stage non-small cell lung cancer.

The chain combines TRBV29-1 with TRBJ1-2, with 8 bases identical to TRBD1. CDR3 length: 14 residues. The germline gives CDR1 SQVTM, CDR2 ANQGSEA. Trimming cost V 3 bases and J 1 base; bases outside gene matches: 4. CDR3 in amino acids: CSVEGTGDNYGYTF. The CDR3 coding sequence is TGCAGCGTTGAGGGGACAGGAGATAACTATGGCTACACCTTC. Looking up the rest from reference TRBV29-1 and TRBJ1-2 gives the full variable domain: SAVISQKPSRDICQRGTSLTIQCQVDSQVTMMFWYRQQPGQSLTLIATANQGSEATYESGFVIDKFPISRPNLTFSTLTVSNMSPEDSSIYLCSVEGTGDNYGYTFGSGTRLTVV.

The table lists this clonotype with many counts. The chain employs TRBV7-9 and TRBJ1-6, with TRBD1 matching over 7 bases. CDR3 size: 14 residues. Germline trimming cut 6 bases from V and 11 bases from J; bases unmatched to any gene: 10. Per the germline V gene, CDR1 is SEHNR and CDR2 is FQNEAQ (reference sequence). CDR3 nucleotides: TGTGCCAGCAGTCCAACAGGGGACGGGCCACCCCTCCACTTT. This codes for CASSPTGDGPPLHF.

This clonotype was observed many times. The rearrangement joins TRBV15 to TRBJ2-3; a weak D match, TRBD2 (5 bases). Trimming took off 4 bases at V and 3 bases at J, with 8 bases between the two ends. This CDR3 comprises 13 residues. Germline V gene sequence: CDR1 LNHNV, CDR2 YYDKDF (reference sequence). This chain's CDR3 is CATSIGGTDTQYF. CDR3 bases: TGTGCCACCAGCATAGGCGGGACAGATACGCAGTATTTT.

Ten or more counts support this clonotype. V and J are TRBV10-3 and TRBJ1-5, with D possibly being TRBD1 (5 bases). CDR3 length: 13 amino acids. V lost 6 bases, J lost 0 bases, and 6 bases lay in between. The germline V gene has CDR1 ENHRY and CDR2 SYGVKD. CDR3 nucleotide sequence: TGTGCCATCAGGACAGATAGCAATCAGCCCCAGCATTTT. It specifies CAIRTDSNQPQHF.

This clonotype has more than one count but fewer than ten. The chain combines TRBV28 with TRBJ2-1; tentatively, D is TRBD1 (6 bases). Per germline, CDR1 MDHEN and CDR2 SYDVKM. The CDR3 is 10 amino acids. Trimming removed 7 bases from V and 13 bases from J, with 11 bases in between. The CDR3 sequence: CASTGQSQFF. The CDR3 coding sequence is TGTGCCAGCACTGGACAGTCACAGTTCTTC.

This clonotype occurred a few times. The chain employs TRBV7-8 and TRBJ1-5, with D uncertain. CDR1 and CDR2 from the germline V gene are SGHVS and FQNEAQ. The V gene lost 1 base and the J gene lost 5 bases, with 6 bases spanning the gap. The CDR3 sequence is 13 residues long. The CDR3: CASSLGRDQPQHF. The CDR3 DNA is TGTGCCAGCAGCTTAGGGCGAGATCAGCCCCAGCATTTT.

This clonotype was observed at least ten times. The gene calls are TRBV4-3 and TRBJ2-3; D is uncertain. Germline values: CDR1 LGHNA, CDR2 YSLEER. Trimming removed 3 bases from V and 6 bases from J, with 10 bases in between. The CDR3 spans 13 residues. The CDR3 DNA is TGCGCCAGCAGCCACCTTAGCTCGGATACGCAGTATTTT. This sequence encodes CASSHLSSDTQYF.

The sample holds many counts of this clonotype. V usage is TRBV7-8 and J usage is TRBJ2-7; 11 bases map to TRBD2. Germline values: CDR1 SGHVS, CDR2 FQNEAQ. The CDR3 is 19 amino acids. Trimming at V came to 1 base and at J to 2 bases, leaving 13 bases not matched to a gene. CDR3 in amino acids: CASSLEPSGGRLGTYEQYF. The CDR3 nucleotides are TGTGCCAGCAGCTTAGAACCTAGCGGGGGGCGCCTGGGAACCTACGAGCAGTACTTC.

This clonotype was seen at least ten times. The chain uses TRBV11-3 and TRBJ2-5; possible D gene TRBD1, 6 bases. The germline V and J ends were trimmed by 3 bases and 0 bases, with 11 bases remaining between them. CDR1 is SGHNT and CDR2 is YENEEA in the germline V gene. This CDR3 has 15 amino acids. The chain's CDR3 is CASSFGQGNQETQYF. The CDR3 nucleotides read TGTGCCAGCAGCTTTGGGCAGGGGAACCAAGAGACCCAGTACTTC.

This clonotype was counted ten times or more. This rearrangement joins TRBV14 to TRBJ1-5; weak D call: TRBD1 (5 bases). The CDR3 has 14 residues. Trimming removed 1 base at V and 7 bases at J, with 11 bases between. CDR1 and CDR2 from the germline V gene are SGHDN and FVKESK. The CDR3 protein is CASSQGRGEQPQHF. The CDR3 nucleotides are TGTGCCAGCAGCCAAGGTCGGGGCGAGCAGCCCCAGCATTTT.

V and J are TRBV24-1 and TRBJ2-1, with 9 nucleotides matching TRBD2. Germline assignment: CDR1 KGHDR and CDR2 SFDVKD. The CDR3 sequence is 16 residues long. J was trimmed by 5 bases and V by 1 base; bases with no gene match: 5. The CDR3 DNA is TGTGCCACCAGTGATTTAGCGGGGGGTGAAAACAATGAGCAGTTCTTC. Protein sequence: CATSDLAGGENNEQFF.

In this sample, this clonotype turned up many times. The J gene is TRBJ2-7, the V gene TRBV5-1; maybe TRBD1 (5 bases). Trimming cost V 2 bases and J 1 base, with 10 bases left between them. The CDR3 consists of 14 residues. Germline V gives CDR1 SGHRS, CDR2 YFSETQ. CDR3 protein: CASSLDRLSYEQYF. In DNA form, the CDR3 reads TGCGCCAGCAGCTTAGACAGATTGTCCTACGAGCAGTACTTC.

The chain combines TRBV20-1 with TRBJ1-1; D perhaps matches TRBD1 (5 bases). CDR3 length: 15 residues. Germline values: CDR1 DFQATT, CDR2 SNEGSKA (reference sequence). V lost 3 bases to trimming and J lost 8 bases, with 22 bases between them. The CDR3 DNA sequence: TGCAGTGCTAGGAAAGGCAGGCACCTCGGGGCCGAAGCTTTCTTT. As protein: CSARKGRHLGAEAFF.

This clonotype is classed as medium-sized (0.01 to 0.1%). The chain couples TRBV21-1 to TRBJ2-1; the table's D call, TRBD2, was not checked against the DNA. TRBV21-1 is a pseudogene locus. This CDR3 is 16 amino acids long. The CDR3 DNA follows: TGTGCCAGCCCCAACAGGGCGGGAGGGCCTGGCAATGAGCAGTTCTTC. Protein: CASPNRAGGPGNEQFF.

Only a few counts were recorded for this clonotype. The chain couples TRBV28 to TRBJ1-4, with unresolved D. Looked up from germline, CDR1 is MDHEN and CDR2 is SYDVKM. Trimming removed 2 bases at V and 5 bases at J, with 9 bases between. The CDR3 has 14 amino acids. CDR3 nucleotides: TGTGCCAGCAGTTTACGGAGGAAAAATGAAAAACTGTTTTTT. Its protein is CASSLRRKNEKLFF.

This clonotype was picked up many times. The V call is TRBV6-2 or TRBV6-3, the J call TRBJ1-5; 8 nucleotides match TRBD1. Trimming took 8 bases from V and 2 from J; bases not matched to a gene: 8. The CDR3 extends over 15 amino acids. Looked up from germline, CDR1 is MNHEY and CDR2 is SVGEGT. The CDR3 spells CASREPGQGNQPQHF. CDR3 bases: TGTGCCAGCCGCGAACCGGGACAGGGCAATCAGCCCCAGCATTTT.

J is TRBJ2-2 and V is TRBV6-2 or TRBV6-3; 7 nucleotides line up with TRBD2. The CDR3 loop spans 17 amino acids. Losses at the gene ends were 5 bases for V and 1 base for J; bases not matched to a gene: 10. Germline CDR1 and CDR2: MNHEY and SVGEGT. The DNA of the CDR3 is TGTGCCAGCAGTAGAGCCGGGACTACCCAGAACACCGGGGAGCTGTTTTTT. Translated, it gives CASSRAGTTQNTGELFF.

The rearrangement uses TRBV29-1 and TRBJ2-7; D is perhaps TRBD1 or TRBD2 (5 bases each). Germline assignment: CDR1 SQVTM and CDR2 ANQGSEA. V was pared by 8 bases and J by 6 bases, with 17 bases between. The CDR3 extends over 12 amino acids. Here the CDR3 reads CSFFGSGTEQYF. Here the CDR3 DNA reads TGCAGCTTTTTCGGGTCAGGGACCGAGCAGTACTTC.

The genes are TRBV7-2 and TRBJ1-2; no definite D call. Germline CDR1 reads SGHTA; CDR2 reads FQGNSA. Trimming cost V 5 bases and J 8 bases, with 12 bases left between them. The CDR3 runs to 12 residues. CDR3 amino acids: CASSPEGQGYTF. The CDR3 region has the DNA TGTGCCAGCAGCCCGGAGGGCCAGGGCTACACCTTC.

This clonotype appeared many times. CDR3 coding DNA: TGTGCCAGCAGCCTGGGAAGGGAGCTGTTTTTT. This codes for CASSLGRELFF. The rearrangement joins TRBV6-2 or TRBV6-3 to TRBJ2-2; no clear D gene. The CDR3 totals 11 residues. The germline CDR1 and CDR2 sequences are MNHEY and SVGEGT. V was clipped by 6 bases and J by 9 bases, with 8 bases between them.

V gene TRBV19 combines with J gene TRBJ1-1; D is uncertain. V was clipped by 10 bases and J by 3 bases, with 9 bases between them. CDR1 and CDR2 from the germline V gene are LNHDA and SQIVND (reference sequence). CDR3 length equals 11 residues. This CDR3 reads CATAGYTEAFF. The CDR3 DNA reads TGTGCCACTGCGGGGTACACTGAAGCTTTCTTT.

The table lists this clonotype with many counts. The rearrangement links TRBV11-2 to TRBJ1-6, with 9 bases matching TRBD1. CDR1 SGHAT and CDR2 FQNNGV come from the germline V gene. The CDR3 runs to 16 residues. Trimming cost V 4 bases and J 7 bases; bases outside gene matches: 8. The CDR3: CASSWNGQGLNSPLHF. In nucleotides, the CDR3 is TGTGCCAGCAGCTGGAATGGACAGGGGTTGAATTCACCCCTCCACTTT.